This T cell receptor beta chain stems from a study of blood T cells in healthy people across ages. Germline CDR1 and CDR2: SGHAT and FQNNGV. This CDR3 comprises 16 residues. With V trimmed by 5 bases and J by 5 bases, 11 bases remained unmatched. Primers used in a second PCR of about 7 to 12 cycles were a sample-barcoded 5' primer and a J-beta primer mix. Using its own MiXCR run on the 5' RACE reads, TCRdb lists one record per CDR3 protein. The sample lists hundreds of thousands of distinct CDR3 sequences, approximately 50% occurring once. Sequenced material: blood. The V gene is TRBV11-2, the J gene TRBJ2-5; 10 nucleotides line up with TRBD1. The clonotype was recovered from a man between 60 and 75 years old in good health. The CDR3 bases are TGTGCCAGCAGCCCCGATCGACAGGGGGCCAGGGAGACCCAGTACTTC. Translated: CASSPDRQGARETQYF.